The clone carrying this T cell receptor (beta chain) was seen a few times. The data are from a study of patients and donors after allogeneic stem cell transplantation. Via MiXCR, TCRdb re-called the RT-PCR reads, giving one row per CDR3 protein. The data show approximately 88,000 distinct CDR3 sequences, with less than 5% seen just once and less than 3% held by the top ten. This CDR3 has 18 residues. Germline V gives CDR1 MNHNS, CDR2 SASEGT. With V trimmed by 4 bases and J by 0 bases, 12 bases remained unmatched. This clonotype was obtained from a human donor who was either an allogeneic HSCT recipient or a stem cell or donor lymphocyte infusion donor (not recorded which). It is not recorded whose cells these are; they may come from a transplant donor. The sample was blood, either unsorted or a sorted T cell fraction (not recorded which). This chain connects TRBV6-1 to TRBJ1-5; 7 bases map to TRBD1. This CDR3 is CASSAEQGWGNSNQPQHF. DNA of the CDR3: TGTGCCAGCAGTGCGGAACAGGGGTGGGGAAATAGCAATCAGCCCCAGCATTTT.